The 28 T cell receptor beta chains given below trace back to one sample, sequenced in a study of CD8+ T cells in alopecia areata. Treatment defined: oral pan-JAK inhibitor, 5-10 mg twice daily. Sequencing templates came from extracted RNA that was reverse transcribed into cDNA. TCRdb's copy holds only in-frame clones and misses some; the assay was immunoSEQ multiplex PCR. Among about 290,000 clones, roughly 64% were seen once, and the ten largest hold approximately 2%. The starting material was CD4+ T cells sorted from blood, obtained at week 24, from a patient treated with tofacitinib. The origin of the receptors is a human donor with alopecia areata.

The chain links TRBV29-1 to TRBJ2-5; 9 bases are shared with TRBD2. With 7 bases clipped from V and 7 bases from J, the junction kept 4 bases outside the gene matches. The CDR3 runs 11 residues. Germline V lookup: CDR1 SQVTM, CDR2 ANQGSEA. CDR3 sequence (DNA): TGCAGCGCTAGTAGCGGGGGGACCCAGTACTTC. This encodes CSASSGGTQYF.

The V and J genes are TRBV27 and TRBJ2-5; D ambiguous. CDR1 is MNHEY, CDR2 SMNVEV, per germline (reference sequence). The CDR3 spans 13 residues. Trimming stripped 2 bases from V and 4 bases from J, with 8 bases between. CDR3 in amino acids: CASSLLPGETQYF. The CDR3, as DNA: TGTGCCAGCAGTTTACTCCCAGGAGAGACCCAGTACTTC.

This chain links TRBV30 with TRBJ2-3; D not resolved. This CDR3 has 13 amino acids. Between the trimmed V and J ends, which lost 0 bases and 1 base, there was a span of 5 bases. Germline CDR1 GTSNPN, CDR2 SVGIG (reference sequence). CDR3 loop: CAWSVWGTDTQYF. CDR3 bases: TGTGCCTGGAGTGTATGGGGCACAGATACGCAGTATTTT. Looking up the rest from reference TRBV30 and TRBJ2-3 gives the full variable domain: SQTIHQWPATLVQPVGSPLSLECTVEGTSNPNLYWYRQAAGRGLQLLFYSVGIGQISSEVPQNLSASRPQDRQFILSSKKLLLSDSGFYLCAWSVWGTDTQYFGPGTRLTVL.

This clone was seen a handful of times. V and J are TRBV7-9 and TRBJ2-7; D is unresolved. The V gene lost 5 bases and the J gene lost 6 bases, with 23 bases spanning the gap. The CDR3 has 16 residues. CDR1 is SEHNR and CDR2 is FQNEAQ in the germline V gene (reference sequence). CDR3 loop: CASSPPKRESLREQYF. Here the CDR3 DNA reads TGTGCCAGCAGCCCACCCAAGCGTGAATCCCTTCGCGAGCAGTACTTC.

The V and J genes are TRBV6-5 and TRBJ1-4, with 7 bases aligning to TRBD1. Germline-derived CDR1 and CDR2 are MNHEY and SVGAGI. V gave up 8 bases and J gave up 2 bases; unmatched junction bases: 2. The CDR3 consists of 13 residues. CDR3 residues: CASAGGTNEKLFF. The CDR3 DNA reads TGTGCCAGCGCAGGGGGGACTAATGAAAAACTGTTTTTT.

The chain uses TRBV7-6 and TRBJ2-3; the D gene is possibly TRBD2 (7 bases). Trimming removed 4 bases from V and 1 base from J, with 12 bases in between. In germline, CDR1 is SGHVS, CDR2 FNYEAQ. The CDR3 length is 15 residues. The CDR3: CASSSGGQGTDTQYF. The CDR3 DNA sequence: TGTGCCAGCAGCTCCGGGGGGCAAGGCACAGATACGCAGTATTTT.

The chain is built from TRBV4-2 and TRBJ1-2, with a possible D match to TRBD1 (6 bases). The V and J ends lost 5 bases and 5 bases respectively, with 9 bases between them. The CDR3 covers 12 residues. The germline CDR1 and CDR2 sequences are LGHNA and YNFKEQ. The CDR3, as DNA: TGTGCCAGCAGCATAAGGGGGTATGGCTACACCTTC. This codes for CASSIRGYGYTF.

This clone was counted a few times. The chain uses TRBV5-5 and TRBJ1-6, with 9 bases lining up with TRBD1. With 3 bases clipped from V and 9 bases from J, the junction kept 7 bases outside the gene matches. The CDR3 contains 15 residues. Germline V CDR1 and CDR2: SGHKS, YYEKEE (reference sequence). The CDR3 sequence is CASSSPDRGSSPLHF. The DNA of the CDR3 is TGTGCCAGCAGCTCCCCAGACAGGGGGAGTTCACCCCTCCACTTT.

V usage is TRBV29-1 and J usage is TRBJ2-7, with 9 bases aligning to TRBD1. Germline-derived CDR1 and CDR2 are SQVTM and ANQGSEA. The J segment lost 0 bases and the V segment lost 3 bases, leaving 0 bases of the junction unmatched. This CDR3 has 13 amino acids. CDR3 coding DNA: TGCAGCGTTGAGACAGGGGGCTCCTACGAGCAGTACTTC. This codes for CSVETGGSYEQYF.

This chain links TRBV29-1 with TRBJ1-2; weak D call: TRBD1 (5 bases). V lost 2 bases and J lost 6, with 10 bases in between. The V gene's germline CDR1 is SQVTM and CDR2 ANQGSEA. CDR3 length: 12 residues. The CDR3 sequence: CSVEKGGDGYTF. In DNA form, the CDR3 reads TGCAGCGTTGAAAAGGGAGGGGATGGCTACACCTTC.

The chain employs TRBV29-1 and TRBJ2-3; 9 bases fit TRBD2. There are 14 residues in the CDR3. J gave up 4 bases and V 2 bases, and 4 bases lay outside the gene matches. The germline CDR1 and CDR2 sequences are SQVTM and ANQGSEA. For the CDR3, the DNA is TGCAGCGTTGAATATAGCGGGGGACCAGATACGCAGTATTTT. Protein: CSVEYSGGPDTQYF.

This clone was counted a single time. This sequence joins TRBV5-1 and TRBJ2-5, with 8 nucleotides matching TRBD1. Germline trimming cut 4 bases from V and 4 bases from J; bases unmatched to any gene: 6. CDR3 length equals 14 residues. Germline CDR1 reads SGHRS; CDR2 reads YFSETQ. This CDR3 is CASSPQTGAETQYF. The CDR3 coding sequence is TGCGCCAGCAGCCCTCAGACAGGGGCAGAGACCCAGTACTTC.

The chain uses TRBV6-1 and TRBJ2-7; D not resolved. CDR3 length: 13 residues. Germline V gene lookup returns CDR1 MNHNS and CDR2 SASEGT. Trimming left V 5 bases short and J 0 bases short, with 8 bases between. CDR3: CASSPTDSYEQYF. The DNA for the CDR3 is TGTGCCAGCAGTCCTACAGACTCCTACGAGCAGTACTTC.

The chain carries TRBV6-6 and TRBJ2-5; D could derive from TRBD1 or TRBD2 (5 bases each). The CDR3 has 13 amino acids. V was trimmed by 4 bases and J by 5 bases, leaving 11 bases between them. CDR1 MNHNY and CDR2 SVGAGI come from the germline V gene (reference sequence). The CDR3 here is CASSSRGEETQYF. CDR3 sequence (DNA): TGTGCCAGCAGTTCTAGGGGAGAGGAGACCCAGTACTTC.

This clone was seen a single time. The V gene is TRBV30, the J gene TRBJ1-2; tentatively, D is TRBD1 (6 bases). This CDR3 is built from 13 residues. The germline gives CDR1 GTSNPN, CDR2 SVGIG (reference sequence). V dropped 2 bases and J dropped 4 bases, with 11 bases sitting between them. This CDR3 is CAWSRTDLYGYTF. CDR3 nucleotide sequence: TGTGCCTGGAGTCGGACAGACCTCTATGGCTACACCTTC.

The V call is TRBV9, the J call TRBJ2-2; D is perhaps TRBD2 (6 bases). The V end was cut by 4 bases, the J end by 7 bases, with 23 bases between. Germline-derived CDR1 and CDR2 are SGDLS and YYNGEE. This CDR3 region has 17 residues. CDR3 sequence (DNA): TGTGCCAGCAGCCCCTCCCAGGTCCTTGGGGGAGGCGGGGAGCTGTTTTTT. Translated: CASSPSQVLGGGGELFF. The whole variable domain, filled in from reference TRBV9 and TRBJ2-2, reads DSGVTQTPKHLITATGQRVTLRCSPRSGDLSVYWYQQSLDQGLQFLIQYYNGEERAKGNILERFSAQQFPDLHSELNLSSLELGDSALYFCASSPSQVLGGGGELFFGEGSRLTVL.

The rearrangement uses TRBV30 and TRBJ1-4, with TRBD1 matching over 8 bases. This CDR3 has 14 residues. V gave up 3 bases and J gave up 2 bases; unmatched junction bases: 2. Germline V gives CDR1 GTSNPN, CDR2 SVGIG (reference sequence). For the CDR3, the DNA is TGTGCCTGGAGGGGACAGGAGACTAATGAAAAACTGTTTTTT. Its translation is CAWRGQETNEKLFF.

The chain employs TRBV7-2 and TRBJ2-3, with D unclear. V was trimmed by 4 bases and J by 2 bases, leaving 4 bases between them. The CDR3 spans 12 residues. Germline V gene data show CDR1 as SGHTA and CDR2 as FQGNSA. This CDR3 reads CASSSITDTQYF. In DNA form, the CDR3 reads TGTGCCAGCAGCTCCATCACAGATACGCAGTATTTT.

The sample holds a few counts of this clone. The chain joins TRBV7-9 to TRBJ1-2, with D tentatively TRBD1 (6 bases). There are 13 residues in the CDR3. The V and J ends lost 3 bases and 7 bases respectively, with 12 bases between them. Germline CDR1 is SEHNR and CDR2 is FQNEAQ (reference sequence). The CDR3 loop reads CASSFRGGAGYTF. The CDR3 DNA reads TGTGCCAGCAGCTTCAGGGGAGGGGCTGGCTACACCTTC.

This clone was counted only a few times. The rearrangement links TRBV6-5 to TRBJ2-5; no reliable D call. Between the trimmed V and J ends, which lost 0 bases and 0 bases, there was a span of 5 bases. The germline V gene has CDR1 MNHEY and CDR2 SVGAGI. The CDR3 is made up of 14 amino acids. For the CDR3, the DNA is TGTGCCAGCAGTTACTCCCCTAACCAAGAGACCCAGTACTTC. Amino acid sequence: CASSYSPNQETQYF.

The rearrangement uses TRBV5-6 and TRBJ1-6; D is ambiguous. The CDR3 sequence is 14 residues long. Trimming removed 0 bases from V and 7 bases from J, with 8 bases in between. Germline V gives CDR1 SGHDT, CDR2 YYEEEE. The CDR3 region is CASSLGRQNSPLHF. The CDR3, as DNA: TGTGCCAGCAGCTTGGGGCGGCAAAATTCACCCCTCCACTTT.

This sequence joins TRBV7-2 and TRBJ2-5, with 8 bases matching TRBD1. The germline gives CDR1 SGHTA, CDR2 FQGNSA. J gave up 2 bases and V 0 bases, and 5 bases lay outside the gene matches. This CDR3 is 16 amino acids long. The CDR3 reads CASSLAKGQGQETQYF. The CDR3 bases are TGTGCCAGCAGCTTAGCAAAAGGACAGGGACAAGAGACCCAGTACTTC.

The rearrangement joins TRBV30 to TRBJ2-5, with 9 bases lining up with TRBD1. The CDR3 totals 14 residues. Per germline, CDR1 GTSNPN and CDR2 SVGIG (reference sequence). V was pared by 3 bases and J by 3 bases, with 5 bases of the junction left unmatched. CDR3 in amino acids: CAWSATGGKETQYF. CDR3 DNA: TGTGCCTGGAGCGCGACAGGGGGAAAAGAGACCCAGTACTTC.

This clone occurred many times. The chain has TRBV5-6 and TRBJ2-2; no firm D call. Germline CDR1 is SGHDT and CDR2 is YYEEEE. Trimming left V 0 bases short and J 3 bases short, with 3 bases between. The CDR3 has 13 residues. The CDR3 DNA is TGTGCCAGCAGCTTGGTATACACCGGGGAGCTGTTTTTT. This gives the protein CASSLVYTGELFF.

The chain links TRBV7-2 to TRBJ1-1; D is unresolved. The CDR3 runs to 12 residues. Per germline, CDR1 SGHTA and CDR2 FQGNSA. Trimming shortened V by 4 bases and J by 5 bases, and 8 bases separated the two germline ends. The CDR3 loop is CASSSSGTEAFF. CDR3 nucleotides: TGTGCCAGCAGCTCGAGTGGAACTGAAGCTTTCTTT.

The table lists this clone with a few counts. The rearrangement joins TRBV5-6 to TRBJ2-5; the match to TRBD2 covers 7 bases. CDR3 length: 14 amino acids. From germline, CDR1 is SGHDT and CDR2 YYEEEE. V shed 4 bases and J 0 bases; nucleotides not matched to a gene: 3. In DNA form, the CDR3 reads TGTGCCAGCAGCAGCGGGACTAACCAAGAGACCCAGTACTTC. It encodes CASSSGTNQETQYF.

The gene calls are TRBV28 and TRBJ2-3; 8 bases are a match to TRBD1. The CDR3 is made up of 15 amino acids. Looked up from germline, CDR1 is MDHEN and CDR2 is SYDVKM. J gave up 1 base and V 6 bases, and 6 bases lay outside the gene matches. The CDR3, as DNA: TGTGCCAGCAGCCTTCCGACAGGGGGCACAGATACGCAGTATTTT. Translated: CASSLPTGGTDTQYF.

The V call is TRBV25-1, the J call TRBJ1-1, with 7 bases that match TRBD1. The V gene end was trimmed by 8 bases and the J gene end by 6 bases; junction bases not matched to a gene: 9. Germline CDR1 MGHDK, CDR2 SYGVNS. There are 13 residues in the CDR3. This CDR3 is CASARGTDAEAFF. The CDR3 DNA reads as TGTGCCAGCGCGCGGGGGACAGACGCTGAAGCTTTCTTT.